This T cell receptor beta chain was found in a study of blood T cell repertoires in COVID-19. Background on the study: COVID-19 samples from acute and convalescent phases originated in the United States, Italy and Spain. Sample material is recorded as cDNA or gDNA derived from T cells, B-cell-depleted T cells, or PBMCs.

Original processing notes: Reference gene primer amplification in the assay estimated nucleated cell counts. Some clones are missing from TCRdb's copy, which holds only in-frame ones; the method was immunoSEQ multiplex PCR. The DNA was the basis for D and trimming; V, J and clone size are from that table. The sample holds 210,000 or so clones; approximately 80% are singletons and the top ten take roughly 7.6%. CDR3 size: 14 residues. CDR1 is SGHRS, CDR2 YFSETQ, per germline. V gave up 6 bases and J gave up 4 bases, with 13 bases separating them. This chain joins TRBV5-1 and TRBJ1-4; a weak D match, TRBD1 (5 bases). This TCR was sampled from an elderly woman with COVID-19, enrolled during active disease. Input material: peripheral blood. The CDR3 region has the DNA TGCGCCAGCACCGCAGGGTGGGGTAATGAAAAACTGTTTTTT. It encodes CASTAGWGNEKLFF. The variable domain in full, completed from reference TRBV5-1 and TRBJ1-4, reads KAGVTQTPRYLIKTRGQQVTLSCSPISGHRSVSWYQQTPGQGLQFLFEYFSETQRNKGNFPGRFSGRQFSNSRSEMNVSTLELGDSALYLCASTAGWGNEKLFFGSGTQLSVL.